The 8 T cell receptor beta chains given below trace back to one sample, sequenced in a study of blood T cell repertoires in COVID-19. The method was immunoSEQ multiplex PCR; TCRdb's version includes in-frame clones alone and lacks a portion of them. The sample lists 140,000 to 150,000 clones, roughly 90% occurring once. Material: peripheral blood. These receptor sequences come from a human donor with COVID-19, enrolled during active disease. The donor label of this sample is uncertain.

The J gene is TRBJ1-1, the V gene TRBV11-2; the match to TRBD1 covers 11 bases. V was pared by 3 bases and J by 4 bases, with 1 base of the junction left unmatched. This CDR3 is 14 amino acids long. Germline V gene lookup returns CDR1 SGHAT and CDR2 FQNNGV. The CDR3 region has the DNA TGTGCCAGCAGCTTGGGACAGGGGGGCACTGAAGCTTTCTTT. This gives the protein CASSLGQGGTEAFF.

On this clone: Compared with germline, one end of the junction differs, possibly owing to a read error. This rearrangement joins TRBV2 to TRBJ2-1; tentatively, D is TRBD2 (5 bases). In germline, CDR1 is SNHLY, CDR2 FYNNEI. CDR3 size: 11 residues. CDR3 DNA sequence: TGTGCCAGCAGTGCACGGGATCGCGGCGTCTTC. As protein: CASSARDRGVF.

By proportion, this clone is large (0.1 to 1%). The chain couples TRBV5-1 to TRBJ1-2, with TRBD1 as a possible D gene (6 bases). V lost 2 bases and J 2 bases, leaving 16 bases between the germline ends. Germline V gives CDR1 SGHRS, CDR2 YFSETQ. The CDR3 is 16 amino acids. The CDR3 loop is CASSFLGGATNYGYTF. The CDR3 DNA sequence: TGCGCCAGCAGCTTCCTCGGGGGGGCGACGAACTATGGCTACACCTTC. Drawing the rest from reference TRBV5-1 and TRBJ1-2, the complete variable domain is KAGVTQTPRYLIKTRGQQVTLSCSPISGHRSVSWYQQTPGQGLQFLFEYFSETQRNKGNFPGRFSGRQFSNSRSEMNVSTLELGDSALYLCASSFLGGATNYGYTFGSGTRLTVV.

The J gene is TRBJ2-7, the V gene TRBV6-5; TRBD1 might be the D (6 bases). The CDR3 is 15 residues long. V gave up 0 bases and J gave up 2 bases, with 11 bases separating them. Germline CDR1 MNHEY, CDR2 SVGAGI. The CDR3, as DNA: TGTGCCAGCAGTTACTCTGTACAGGGAACCTACGAGCAGTACTTC. Its translation is CASSYSVQGTYEQYF.

The gene calls are TRBV3-1 (or the pseudogene TRBV3-2) and TRBJ1-3; D may be TRBD1 (6 bases). Trimming removed 0 bases from V and 0 bases from J, with 15 bases in between. Germline V gene data show CDR1 as LGHDT and CDR2 as YNNKEL (reference sequence). The CDR3 spans 18 residues. The CDR3 DNA follows: TGTGCCAGCAGCCAAGAATTTGGGGGCCCGGGCTCTGGAAACACCATATATTTT. Amino acids: CASSQEFGGPGSGNTIYF.

In DNA, the CDR3 is TGCGCCAGCAGCTTGGGCGGGGGCCCCACTAATGAAAAACTGTTTTTT. This translates into CASSLGGGPTNEKLFF. The genes are TRBV5-1 and TRBJ1-4, with a possible D match to TRBD1 (6 bases). Trimming pared 0 bases from V and 2 bases from J, leaving 11 bases between. There are 16 residues in the CDR3. Germline loops: CDR1 SGHRS, CDR2 YFSETQ.

The chain employs TRBV3-1 (or the pseudogene TRBV3-2) and TRBJ1-5, with D perhaps matching TRBD1 (6 bases). The CDR3 has 15 residues. Trimming took off 4 bases at V and 4 bases at J, with 14 bases between the two ends. The germline gives CDR1 LGHDT, CDR2 YNNKEL (reference sequence). The CDR3 here is CASSPDPGVNQPQHF. The DNA of the CDR3 is TGTGCCAGCAGCCCTGACCCAGGGGTAAATCAGCCCCAGCATTTT.

The chain combines TRBV30 with TRBJ2-7, with a weak D call TRBD1 (6 bases). With 5 bases removed from V and 5 bases from J, the gap between germline ends came to 19 bases. The CDR3 runs 14 residues. Looked up from germline, CDR1 is GTSNPN and CDR2 is SVGIG (reference sequence). CDR3 region: CAWARRQAGNEQYF. For the CDR3, the DNA is TGTGCCTGGGCCCGGAGACAGGCCGGCAACGAGCAGTACTTC.